This T cell receptor beta chain was recorded in a study of blood T cell repertoires in COVID-19. In the study overall: Donors in the United States, Italy and Spain gave samples during acute or convalescent COVID-19. T cells, B-cell-depleted T cells, or PBMCs provided the cDNA or gDNA that served as material.

The CDR3 loop spans 13 amino acids. Germline loops: CDR1 MNHEY, CDR2 SVGAGI. Unmatched junction bases numbered 10, after V lost 6 bases and J lost 14 bases. The authors' processing: Reference gene primers were amplified, and this amplification served to estimate nucleated cell counts. Generated by immunoSEQ multiplex PCR, the TCRdb table keeps only in-frame clones and is missing some. That table gives V, J and clone size, and the DNA gave D and trimming. The sample has more than 75,000 clones; 70% to 85% are singletons. The rearrangement uses TRBV6-5 and TRBJ1-4; 9 bases agree with TRBD1. The sequence was collected from a man aged 55-75 years with acute or convalescent COVID-19. The sequenced sample was peripheral blood. CDR3 protein: CASRGTGRAGLFF. The CDR3 DNA follows: TGTGCCAGCAGAGGGACAGGGAGGGCGGGTCTGTTTTTT.